This T cell receptor beta chain was identified in a study of blood T cell repertoires in COVID-19. Deletions cut 4 bases from V and 8 bases from J, with 18 bases between. There are 14 residues in the CDR3. Germline CDR1 and CDR2: GTSNPN and SVGIG (reference sequence). This clone was counted a single time. The authors' processing: Amplification of reference gene primers provided the estimated nucleated cell counts. Sequencing used immunoSEQ multiplex PCR; TCRdb keeps in-frame clones, though not all of them. V, J and clone size are those of that table, while D and trimming were read from the DNA. The data contain more than 250,000 clones, roughly 80% of them seen just once; the ten biggest clones take up about 5%. Assignment of participants to cohorts was predicated upon participant-reported clinical history. A COVID-19 case was met by exposed participants within 2 weeks before study entry.

The sequenced sample was PBMCs or T cells enriched from blood (not recorded which). The chain links TRBV30 to TRBJ2-1; D might be TRBD2 (6 bases). The sequence was obtained from a man aged 40-55 years who had been exposed to COVID-19. CDR3 residues: CAWKTGTGGHEQFF. CDR3 bases: TGTGCCTGGAAAACCGGGACTGGAGGTCATGAGCAGTTCTTC.